One T cell receptor beta chain is described in this entry. Antigen: not known. After removal of 6 bases from V and 0 bases from J, the junction contained 4 bases not matched to a gene. CDR1 ENHRY and CDR2 SYGVKD come from the germline V gene. The CDR3 totals 15 residues. The sample belongs to a study of OX40 agonist ivuxolimab in advanced cancers. General study results and limits: Nonresponders, in some cases, also had low normalized T-cell clonal expansion.

Method: immunoSEQ multiplex PCR; TCRdb's copy keeps in-frame clones and lacks some. The table includes tens of thousands of clones, more than 75% detected once. The receptor's source is an adult with an advanced solid tumor such as melanoma, head and neck, liver or kidney cancer. The chain is built from TRBV10-3 and TRBJ2-2; TRBD2 matches at 7 bases. The source was CD4+ or CD8+ T cells sorted from blood, collected in a trial of the OX40 agonist ivuxolimab. The CDR3 DNA reads TGTGCCATCAGGGGGGGGTCCGCGAACACCGGGGAGCTGTTTTTT. Translation: CAIRGGSANTGELFF.